This is a list of T cell receptor beta chains from one sample in a study of lymphopenia after photon versus proton radiotherapy. TCRdb's copy holds only in-frame clones and misses some; the assay was immunoSEQ multiplex PCR. In the table there are about 26,000 clones, approximately 89% of which are singletons. The sample in question was peripheral blood, obtained from a patient treated with photon-based radiotherapy. The receptors come from a man aged 25 to 45 with gastric cancer. Each CDR3 is given with its conserved first and last residue. Each record gives: D gene, V gene, clone size, J gene, CDR3 protein, CDR3 DNA. A D gene is named only where the DNA matches it firmly. Clone sizes are given selectively: once, few, many, or a class where the clone is expanded.

d_gene: .
v_gene: TRBV27
abundance: .
j_gene: TRBJ1-6
CDR3aa: CASSWGPQTRNSPLHF
CDR3nt: TGTGCCAGCAGTTGGGGGCCTCAGACGAGGAATTCACCCCTCCACTTT

d_gene: .
v_gene: TRBV27
abundance: .
j_gene: TRBJ2-7
CDR3aa: CASSPHPDRSYEQYF
CDR3nt: TGTGCCAGCAGTCCCCACCCCGACAGGAGCTACGAGCAGTACTTC

d_gene: .
v_gene: TRBV4-2
abundance: .
j_gene: TRBJ1-4
CDR3aa: CASSQDPTEAEKLFF
CDR3nt: TGTGCCAGCAGCCAAGACCCGACCGAGGCGGAAAAACTGTTTTTT

d_gene: TRBD2
v_gene: TRBV14
abundance: .
j_gene: TRBJ2-7
CDR3aa: CASSPRAGVTYEQYF
CDR3nt: TGTGCCAGCAGCCCAAGGGCGGGAGTAACCTACGAGCAGTACTTC

d_gene: TRBD2
v_gene: TRBV27
abundance: .
j_gene: TRBJ2-2
CDR3aa: CASSLQRGLRTGELFF
CDR3nt: TGTGCCAGCAGTTTACAGCGGGGTTTGCGCACCGGGGAGCTGTTTTTT

d_gene: .
v_gene: TRBV5-5
abundance: .
j_gene: TRBJ2-7
CDR3aa: CASSLEGEVFYEQYF
CDR3nt: TGTGCCAGCAGCTTGGAGGGGGAGGTATTCTACGAGCAGTACTTC

d_gene: TRBD1
v_gene: TRBV4-2
abundance: .
j_gene: TRBJ1-1
CDR3aa: CASSPVSTNRGKTEAFF
CDR3nt: TGTGCCAGCAGCCCCGTTTCAACGAACAGGGGGAAAACTGAAGCTTTCTTT

d_gene: TRBD1
v_gene: TRBV6-5
abundance: .
j_gene: TRBJ1-1
CDR3aa: CASSYRGLWNTEAFF
CDR3nt: TGTGCCAGCAGTTACAGGGGGCTATGGAACACTGAAGCTTTCTTT

d_gene: TRBD1
v_gene: TRBV5-6
abundance: .
j_gene: TRBJ2-2
CDR3aa: CASSRTGGSNTGELFF
CDR3nt: TGTGCCAGCAGCAGGACAGGGGGGTCGAACACCGGGGAGCTGTTTTTT

d_gene: .
v_gene: TRBV19
abundance: .
j_gene: TRBJ2-7
CDR3aa: CASSMRSGPYEQYF
CDR3nt: TGTGCCAGTAGTATGAGAAGTGGCCCCTACGAGCAGTACTTC

d_gene: .
v_gene: TRBV28
abundance: .
j_gene: TRBJ1-4
CDR3aa: CASSLLDGKLFF
CDR3nt: TGTGCCAGCAGTTTATTAGACGGAAAACTGTTTTTT

d_gene: TRBD2
v_gene: TRBV19
abundance: .
j_gene: TRBJ2-4
CDR3aa: CASSTTGTSGGLKNIQYF
CDR3nt: TGTGCCAGTAGTACAACCGGGACTAGCGGGGGGTTGAAAAACATTCAGTACTTC

d_gene: .
v_gene: TRBV10-2
abundance: .
j_gene: TRBJ2-1
CDR3aa: CASSESGLYNEQFF
CDR3nt: TGCGCCAGCAGTGAGTCAGGACTCTACAATGAGCAGTTCTTC

d_gene: TRBD1
v_gene: TRBV10-3
abundance: .
j_gene: TRBJ2-7
CDR3aa: CAIGQGDNEQYF
CDR3nt: TGTGCCATCGGACAGGGGGACAACGAGCAGTACTTC

d_gene: .
v_gene: TRBV11-2
abundance: .
j_gene: TRBJ2-1
CDR3aa: CASSLDYYNEQFF
CDR3nt: TGTGCCAGCAGCTTAGACTACTACAATGAGCAGTTCTTC

d_gene: TRBD1
v_gene: TRBV10-3
abundance: .
j_gene: TRBJ2-7
CDR3aa: CAISGATGGVHEQYF
CDR3nt: TGTGCCATCAGTGGGGCGACAGGGGGAGTACACGAGCAGTACTTC

d_gene: .
v_gene: TRBV6-4
abundance: .
j_gene: TRBJ1-5
CDR3aa: CASSATDNQPQHF
CDR3nt: TGTGCCAGCAGTGCTACAGACAATCAGCCCCAGCATTTT

d_gene: TRBD1
v_gene: TRBV6-5
abundance: .
j_gene: TRBJ1-6
CDR3aa: CASSYEGTGDSPLHF
CDR3nt: TGTGCCAGCAGTTACGAAGGGACAGGAGATTCACCCCTCCACTTT

d_gene: .
v_gene: TRBV11-3
abundance: .
j_gene: TRBJ2-1
CDR3aa: CASSLAQGNEQFF
CDR3nt: TGTGCCAGCAGCTTAGCGCAGGGAAATGAGCAGTTCTTC

d_gene: TRBD1
v_gene: TRBV7-3
abundance: .
j_gene: TRBJ2-1
CDR3aa: CASSARRVGTGSEQFF
CDR3nt: TGTGCCAGCAGCGCCCGGAGGGTAGGGACAGGGAGTGAGCAGTTCTTC

d_gene: .
v_gene: TRBV6-5
abundance: .
j_gene: TRBJ1-1
CDR3aa: CASSYSGVRNTEAFF
CDR3nt: TGTGCCAGCAGTTACTCCGGGGTCAGGAACACTGAAGCTTTCTTT

d_gene: .
v_gene: TRBV19
abundance: .
j_gene: TRBJ1-5
CDR3aa: CASSTLQGALSNQPQHF
CDR3nt: TGTGCCAGTAGTACACTGCAGGGAGCCCTTAGCAATCAGCCCCAGCATTTT

d_gene: .
v_gene: TRBV11-3
abundance: once
j_gene: TRBJ1-4
CDR3aa: CASSLGQGTAFNEKLFF
CDR3nt: TGTGCCAGCAGCTTAGGCCAGGGGACGGCGTTCAATGAAAAACTGTTTTTT

d_gene: .
v_gene: TRBV2
abundance: .
j_gene: TRBJ1-1
CDR3aa: CASNKGLLEAFF
CDR3nt: TGTGCCAGCAACAAGGGGCTCCTGGAAGCTTTCTTT

d_gene: .
v_gene: TRBV7-9
abundance: .
j_gene: TRBJ1-6
CDR3aa: CASGPSRTNSPLHF
CDR3nt: TGTGCCAGCGGCCCCAGTAGGACGAATTCACCCCTCCACTTT

d_gene: .
v_gene: TRBV6-5
abundance: .
j_gene: TRBJ1-4
CDR3aa: CASRDSVGNEKLFF
CDR3nt: TGTGCCAGCAGGGACTCGGTAGGGAATGAAAAACTGTTTTTT

d_gene: .
v_gene: TRBV20-1
abundance: .
j_gene: TRBJ2-7
CDR3aa: CSAGRDYEQYF
CDR3nt: TGCAGTGCTGGACGGGACTACGAGCAGTACTTC

d_gene: .
v_gene: TRBV6-6
abundance: .
j_gene: TRBJ1-1
CDR3aa: CASSYLARGLTEAFF
CDR3nt: TGTGCCAGCAGTTATTTGGCCCGTGGGCTCACTGAAGCTTTCTTT

d_gene: .
v_gene: TRBV7-9
abundance: .
j_gene: TRBJ2-7
CDR3aa: CASSSRRTDLSYEQYF
CDR3nt: TGTGCCAGCAGCTCACGACGGACAGACCTCTCCTACGAGCAGTACTTC

d_gene: .
v_gene: TRBV21-1
abundance: .
j_gene: TRBJ2-7
CDR3aa: CASSIRTSGGSLQLRQYF
CDR3nt: TGTGCCAGCAGCATAAGGACTAGCGGGGGGTCTCTTCAGCTAAGGCAGTACTTC

d_gene: .
v_gene: TRBV9
abundance: once
j_gene: TRBJ2-1
CDR3aa: CASSVDTSSHEQFF
CDR3nt: TGTGCCAGCAGCGTAGACACAAGTAGCCATGAGCAGTTCTTC

d_gene: .
v_gene: TRBV5-6
abundance: .
j_gene: TRBJ1-1
CDR3aa: CASGFLNTEAFF
CDR3nt: TGTGCCAGCGGATTCTTGAACACTGAAGCTTTCTTT

d_gene: .
v_gene: TRBV10-3
abundance: .
j_gene: TRBJ2-3
CDR3aa: CAISAASADTQYF
CDR3nt: TGTGCCATCAGTGCGGCTAGCGCAGATACGCAGTATTTT

d_gene: .
v_gene: TRBV5-1
abundance: few
j_gene: TRBJ1-2
CDR3aa: CASSLDSYGYTF
CDR3nt: TGCGCCAGCAGCCTCGACAGCTATGGCTACACCTTC

d_gene: .
v_gene: TRBV7-9
abundance: once
j_gene: TRBJ1-4
CDR3aa: CASSPSGLNEKLFF
CDR3nt: TGTGCCAGCAGCCCCTCTGGGTTGAATGAAAAACTGTTTTTT

d_gene: TRBD2
v_gene: TRBV7-9
abundance: .
j_gene: TRBJ2-1
CDR3aa: CASSLVLAGGDEQFF
CDR3nt: TGTGCCAGCAGCTTAGTACTAGCGGGAGGAGACGAGCAGTTCTTC

d_gene: .
v_gene: TRBV7-8
abundance: .
j_gene: TRBJ1-2
CDR3aa: CASSSYQGNYGYTF
CDR3nt: TGTGCCAGCAGCTCTTACCAGGGGAACTATGGCTACACCTTC

d_gene: .
v_gene: TRBV29-1
abundance: .
j_gene: TRBJ2-1
CDR3aa: CSVDSYNEQFF
CDR3nt: TGCAGCGTTGATAGCTACAATGAGCAGTTCTTC